This T cell receptor beta chain was profiled in a study of regulatory T cells in long-lasting Graves disease. Arm-PCR with iRepertoire HTBI primers amplified the CDR3 regions for these TCR beta libraries. MiXCR, applied by TCRdb to the multiplex PCR reads, yields one record per CDR3 protein. The sample lists a few hundred thousand distinct CDR3 sequences, 20% to 30% occurring once. Study conclusions and caveats: Lower TCR diversity was seen in persistent Graves' patients than in newly diagnosed ones. Fewer public clonotypes were shared by new patients (under 1,000) than by persistent patients (about 2,800).

Only a few counts were recorded for this clonotype. The antigen remains unidentified. V lost 5 bases, J lost 1 base, and 12 bases lay in between. The CDR3 totals 15 residues. The germline V gene has CDR1 MNHEY and CDR2 SVGEGT. Regarding time point: persistent/refractory GD, antithyroid drugs over 5 years with positive TRAb. Scientists built the TCR library using RNA that was extracted from PBMCs. EDTA tubes received around 9 milliliters of collected peripheral blood. V is TRBV6-2 or TRBV6-3 and J is TRBJ1-5; D gene uncertain. The origin of this receptor is a female donor with Graves disease. Here the sequenced sample was peripheral blood mononuclear cells (PBMCs), taken when the disease was refractory, from a patient treated with antithyroid drugs. DNA for the CDR3: TGTGCCAGCAGTGAGGCAGATGGAAGCAATCAGCCCCAGCATTTT. It specifies CASSEADGSNQPQHF.